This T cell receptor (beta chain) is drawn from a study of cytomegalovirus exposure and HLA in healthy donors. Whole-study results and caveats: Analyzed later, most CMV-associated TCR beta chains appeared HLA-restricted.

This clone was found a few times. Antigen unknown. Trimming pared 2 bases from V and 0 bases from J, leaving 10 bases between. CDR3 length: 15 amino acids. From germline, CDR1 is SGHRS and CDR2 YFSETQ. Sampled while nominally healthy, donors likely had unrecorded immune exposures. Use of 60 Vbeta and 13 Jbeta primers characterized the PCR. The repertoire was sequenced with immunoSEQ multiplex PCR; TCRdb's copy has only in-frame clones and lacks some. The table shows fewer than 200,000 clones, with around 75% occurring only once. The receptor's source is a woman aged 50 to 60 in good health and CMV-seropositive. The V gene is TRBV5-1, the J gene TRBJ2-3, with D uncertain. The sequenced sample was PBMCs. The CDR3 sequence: CASSFLDPSTDTQYF. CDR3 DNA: TGCGCCAGCAGCTTCCTAGACCCTAGCACAGATACGCAGTATTTT.